The text below deals with one TCR beta chain. The antigen is undetermined. Amplification of TCR beta CDR3 regions was performed using RNA transcripts as template. Initially, a first-round RT-PCR of the TCR CDR3 employed the HTBI primer set. One entry per CDR3 protein results from TCRdb running MiXCR on the multiplex PCR reads. The sample gives hundreds of thousands of distinct CDR3 sequences, 13% to 15% of which show up once; about a tenth is in the top ten. When ophthalmopathy did not progress within 18 months, Graves' hyperthyroidism was considered stable. Not enrolled were patients with uncontrolled infection, other autoimmune disease, pregnancy or lactation. Diagnoses used clinical symptoms, serum thyroxine and TRAb, thyroid ultrasound and orbital computed tomography. This CDR3 spans 15 amino acids. Trimming removed 1 base from V and 11 bases from J, with 20 bases in between. Germline CDR1 is SGHVS and CDR2 is FQNEAQ.

The data belong to a study of T cells in Graves' hyperthyroidism and ophthalmopathy. General study points: For ophthalmopathy, model prediction preceded onset by a median 6.5 months.

The chain employs TRBV7-8 and TRBJ1-2; D unresolved. This clonotype was sampled from a woman between 18 and 30 years old with Graves' hyperthyroidism. Source material: blood. The CDR3 DNA reads as TGTGCCAGCAGCTTAGATCTTGGATTCCCTTGGCTTTACACCTTC. Its translation: CASSLDLGFPWLYTF.